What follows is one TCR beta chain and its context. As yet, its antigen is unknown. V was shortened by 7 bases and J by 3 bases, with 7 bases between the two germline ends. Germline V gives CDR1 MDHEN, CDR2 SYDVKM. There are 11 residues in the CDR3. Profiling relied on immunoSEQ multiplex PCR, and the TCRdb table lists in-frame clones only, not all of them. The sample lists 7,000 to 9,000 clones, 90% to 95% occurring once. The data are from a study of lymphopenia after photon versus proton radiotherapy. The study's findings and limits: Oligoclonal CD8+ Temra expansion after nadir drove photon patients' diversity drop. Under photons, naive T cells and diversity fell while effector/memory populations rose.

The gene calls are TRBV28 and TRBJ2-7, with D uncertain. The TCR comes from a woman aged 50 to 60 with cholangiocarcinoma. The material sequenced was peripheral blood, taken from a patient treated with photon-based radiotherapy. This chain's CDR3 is CASTTRYEQYF. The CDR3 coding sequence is TGTGCCAGCACGACCCGCTACGAGCAGTACTTC.